In this sample, the clone carrying this T cell receptor beta chain turned up a few times. Using its own MiXCR run on the RT-PCR reads, TCRdb lists one record per CDR3 protein. The sample records about 680,000 distinct CDR3 sequences, 13% to 15% being singletons. The sequencing input was memory CD4+ T cells from blood. This sequence originates from a female donor in good health, serving as a healthy control.

The CDR3 DNA reads TGCGCCAGCAGCTTGGAGGCACGGGGAGAAAAACTGTTTTTT. Translation gives CASSLEARGEKLFF. V and J are TRBV5-1 and TRBJ1-4; D uncertain. The CDR3 contains 14 residues. Germline assignment: CDR1 SGHRS and CDR2 YFSETQ. V was cut by 0 bases and J by 8 bases, with 11 bases left in between.